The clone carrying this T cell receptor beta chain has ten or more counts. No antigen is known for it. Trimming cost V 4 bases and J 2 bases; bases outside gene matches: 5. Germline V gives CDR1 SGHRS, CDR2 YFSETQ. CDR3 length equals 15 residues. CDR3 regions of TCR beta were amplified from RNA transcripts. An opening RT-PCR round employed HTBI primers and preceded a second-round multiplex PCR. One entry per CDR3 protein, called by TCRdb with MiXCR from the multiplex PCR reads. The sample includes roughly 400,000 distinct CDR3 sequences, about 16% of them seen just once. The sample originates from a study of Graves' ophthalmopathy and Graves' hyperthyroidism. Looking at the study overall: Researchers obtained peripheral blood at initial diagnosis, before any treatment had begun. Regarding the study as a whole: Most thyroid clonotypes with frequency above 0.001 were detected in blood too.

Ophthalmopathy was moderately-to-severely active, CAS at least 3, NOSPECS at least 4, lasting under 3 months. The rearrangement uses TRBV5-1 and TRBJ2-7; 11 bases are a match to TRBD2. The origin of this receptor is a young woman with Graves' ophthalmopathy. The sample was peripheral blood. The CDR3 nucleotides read TGCGCCAGCAGCAGTACTAGCGGGGGCACCTACGAGCAGTACTTC. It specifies CASSSTSGGTYEQYF.